Listed here are 8 T cell receptor beta chains from one sample, sequenced in a study of blood T cell repertoires in COVID-19. Measured with immunoSEQ multiplex PCR; TCRdb has only the in-frame clones, and not every one. The sample yields around 92,000 clones, 74% seen once. The sample comprised peripheral blood. The receptors shown here come from a man aged 70 or older with COVID-19, enrolled during active disease.

The chain links TRBV10-3 to TRBJ2-5; D is undetermined. Germline lookup yields CDR1 ENHRY and CDR2 SYGVKD. CDR3 length: 12 amino acids. V lost 4 bases, J lost 2 bases, and 5 bases lay in between. For the CDR3, the DNA is TGTGCCATCAGTGCAGGTCAAGAGACCCAGTACTTC. Translated, it gives CAISAGQETQYF.

The CDR3 DNA is TGCGCCAGCAGCTTGGACAGGGGTTATAATGGCTACACCTTC. This sequence encodes CASSLDRGYNGYTF. The chain combines TRBV5-1 with TRBJ1-2; 7 bases are a match to TRBD1. The CDR3 is 14 residues long. The V gene end was trimmed by 0 bases and the J gene end by 6 bases; junction bases not matched to a gene: 5. The germline CDR1 and CDR2 sequences are SGHRS and YFSETQ.

The chain joins TRBV6-5 to TRBJ1-3; unclear D gene. This CDR3 has 13 amino acids. The germline V and J ends were trimmed by 10 bases and 0 bases, with 10 bases remaining between them. From germline, CDR1 is MNHEY and CDR2 SVGAGI. The CDR3 protein is CATSRDSGNTIYF. The CDR3 DNA follows: TGTGCCACCTCTCGGGACTCTGGAAACACCATATATTTT.

The rearrangement links TRBV7-2 to TRBJ2-1; 14 positions agree with TRBD2. V lost 0 bases and J lost 7; bases outside the gene matches: 2. This CDR3 is built from 16 residues. Germline values: CDR1 SGHTA, CDR2 FQGNSA. CDR3 in amino acids: CASSLAGLAGVNEQFF. CDR3 coding DNA: TGTGCCAGCAGCTTAGCGGGACTAGCGGGAGTAAATGAGCAGTTCTTC.

DNA for the CDR3: TGTGCCAGCAGCGCATCGGGAGCAGGAGGCAATCAGCCCCAGCATTTT. Translation: CASSASGAGGNQPQHF. The chain joins TRBV7-2 to TRBJ1-5; D gene unclear. The germline CDR1 and CDR2 sequences are SGHTA and FQGNSA. Trimming removed 5 bases at V and 2 bases at J, with 16 bases between. The length of the CDR3 is 16 residues.

The chain employs TRBV28 and TRBJ2-5, with D maybe TRBD2 (7 bases). Trimming pared 10 bases from V and 0 bases from J, leaving 18 bases between. The CDR3 has 15 amino acids. The germline CDR1 and CDR2 sequences are MDHEN and SYDVKM. The CDR3 loop is CATSGGGSHQETQYF. The CDR3 DNA sequence: TGTGCCACCTCGGGGGGCGGGAGCCACCAAGAGACCCAGTACTTC.

V gene TRBV7-8 combines with J gene TRBJ1-2, with 7 bases identical to TRBD1. The CDR3 runs to 13 residues. V shed 5 bases and J 7 bases; nucleotides not matched to a gene: 7. CDR1 SGHVS and CDR2 FQNEAQ come from the germline V gene. The CDR3: CASSRDRVPGYTF. The CDR3 DNA is TGTGCCAGCAGCCGCGACAGGGTCCCTGGCTACACCTTC.

The genes are TRBV28 and TRBJ2-1; 9 bases align to TRBD1. The CDR3 runs 17 residues. V lost 5 bases, J lost 2 bases, and 10 bases stayed unmatched. Germline V gene data show CDR1 as MDHEN and CDR2 as SYDVKM. CDR3 in DNA: TGTGCCAGCAGTCCTAACATTGACAGGGGGACCTACAATGAGCAGTTCTTC. It translates to CASSPNIDRGTYNEQFF.